This T cell receptor (beta chain) was retrieved from a study of post-analysis software for immune sequencing data. General study points: People with multiple sclerosis had a significantly lower normalized Chao1 diversity than controls did. The study found TRBV5-6, TRBV5-1 and TRBV20-1 among a few TRBV segments more frequent in patients than controls.

Points on this clonotype: Its antigen is unknown.

This CDR3 contains 14 residues. Germline CDR1 LGHNT, CDR2 FRNRAP. The authors incorporated unique molecular identifiers into the TCR beta cDNA libraries. TCRdb independently ran MiXCR on the PCR reads; one entry per CDR3 protein. The profile covers 350,000 to 450,000 distinct CDR3 sequences, with 39% appearing a single time and under 9% taken by the ten largest. The V and J genes are TRBV12-5 and TRBJ2-1, with D possibly TRBD1 on 6 matching bases. The J call may be in error: the DNA end matches TRBJ2-7 better. This TCR came from a girl aged 2-10 years with multiple sclerosis. Material for sequencing was blood. CDR3 loop: CASGFPNRDYEQYF. The CDR3 nucleotides read TGTGCTAGTGGTTTCCCTAACAGGGACTACGAGCAGTACTTC.